This T cell receptor (beta chain) was sequenced for a study of blood T cell repertoires in COVID-19. At the level of the study: Material from acute and convalescent COVID-19 was sourced from the United States, Italy and Spain. Nucleic acid was either cDNA or gDNA, and it came from T cells, B-cell-depleted T cells, or PBMCs.

CDR1 and CDR2 from the germline V gene are SGHTA and FQGNSA. This CDR3 contains 13 residues. V gave up 0 bases and J gave up 3 bases, with 5 bases separating them. Authors' data handling: Amplification of reference gene primers provided the estimated nucleated cell counts. This table comes from immunoSEQ multiplex PCR, and its TCRdb copy is limited to in-frame clones, with some not included. The DNA gave D and trimming, while V, J and clone size come from that table. This sample carries fewer than 200,000 clones, around 74% of them seen once, and the ten largest clones take approximately 2.8%. This TCR derives from a man in his sixties or seventies with acute or convalescent COVID-19. Sample: peripheral blood. V gene TRBV7-2 combines with J gene TRBJ1-2; D is ambiguous. The CDR3 DNA is TGTGCCAGCAGCTTAGCAAGAGACTATGGCTACACCTTC. Its protein is CASSLARDYGYTF.